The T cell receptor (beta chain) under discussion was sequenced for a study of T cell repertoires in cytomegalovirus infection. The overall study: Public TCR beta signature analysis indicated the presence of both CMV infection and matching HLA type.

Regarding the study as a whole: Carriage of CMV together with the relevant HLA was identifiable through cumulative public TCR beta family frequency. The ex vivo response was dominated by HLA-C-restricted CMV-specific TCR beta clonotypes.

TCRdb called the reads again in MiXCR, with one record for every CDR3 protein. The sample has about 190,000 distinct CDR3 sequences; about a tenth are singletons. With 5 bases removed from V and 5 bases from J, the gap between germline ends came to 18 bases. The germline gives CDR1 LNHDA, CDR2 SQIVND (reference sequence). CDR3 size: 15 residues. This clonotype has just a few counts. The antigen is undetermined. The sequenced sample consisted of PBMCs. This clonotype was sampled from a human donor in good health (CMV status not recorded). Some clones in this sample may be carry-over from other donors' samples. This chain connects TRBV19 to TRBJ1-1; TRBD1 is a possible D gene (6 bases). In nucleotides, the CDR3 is TGTGCCAGTAGTCCGCGTACGGGGGCGGCGACTGAAGCTTTCTTT. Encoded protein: CASSPRTGAATEAFF.